The 6 T cell receptor beta chains given below trace back to one sample, sequenced in a study of blood T cells in healthy people across ages. The use of a sample-barcoded 5' primer and a J-beta primer mix characterized a second PCR of roughly 6 to 11 cycles. TCRdb independently ran MiXCR on the 5' RACE reads; one entry per CDR3 protein. The table has about 1.7 million distinct CDR3 sequences, approximately 30% seen once; the top ten hold about 7.7%. Material: blood. The source is a woman between 25 and 40 years old in good health.

This clonotype was detected ten times or more. The rearrangement uses TRBV7-3 and TRBJ2-1; 8 positions agree with TRBD2. J gave up 10 bases and V 3 bases, and 8 bases lay outside the gene matches. Germline CDR1 is SGHTA and CDR2 is FQGTGA. This CDR3 is 14 amino acids long. This CDR3 is CASSFRRGEREQFF. The CDR3 region has the DNA TGTGCCAGCAGCTTCCGGCGGGGGGAACGGGAGCAGTTCTTC. The full variable domain, with the rest looked up from reference TRBV7-3 and TRBJ2-1, is GAGVSQTPSNKVTEKGKYVELRCDPISGHTALYWYRQSLGQGPEFLIYFQGTGAADDSGLPNDRFFAVRPEGSVSTLKIQRTERGDSAVYLCASSFRRGEREQFFGPGTRLTVL.

The sample holds a few counts of this clonotype. The rearrangement uses TRBV28 and TRBJ1-1; D is possibly TRBD1 (5 bases). The germline V gene encodes CDR1 MDHEN and CDR2 SYDVKM. V lost 4 bases, J lost 2 bases, and 11 bases lay in between. The CDR3 runs 14 residues. CDR3 sequence reads: CASSSPGLNTEAFF. The CDR3, as DNA: TGTGCCAGCAGTTCCCCGGGACTCAACACTGAAGCTTTCTTT.

This clonotype was counted a few times. This may come from a read error, since a much larger clone is one base off. CDR3 region: CASGRETRYF. The CDR3 nucleotides are TGTGCCAGCGGTAGGGAGACCCGGTACTTC. The chain joins TRBV6-5 to TRBJ2-5; D is perhaps TRBD2 (5 bases). CDR1 is MNHEY, CDR2 SVGAGI, per germline. The CDR3 consists of 10 residues.

This clonotype was counted at least ten times. The chain combines TRBV6-4 with TRBJ2-1; no clear D gene. The V gene's germline CDR1 is MRHNA and CDR2 SNTAGT. This CDR3 contains 13 residues. V was shortened by 4 bases and J by 7 bases, with 11 bases between the two germline ends. The CDR3 DNA sequence: TGTGCCAGCAGTGGGCCAAGTGGAAATGAGCAGTTCTTC. Its protein is CASSGPSGNEQFF.

V usage is TRBV7-9 and J usage is TRBJ1-2; 8 nucleotides align to TRBD1. Germline CDR1 is SEHNR and CDR2 is FQNEAQ (reference sequence). V gave up 5 bases and J gave up 5 bases; unmatched junction bases: 10. This CDR3 is built from 15 residues. In DNA form, the CDR3 reads TGTGCCAGCAGCCCCGGGACAGGCCCTCCATATGGCTACACCTTC. It encodes CASSPGTGPPYGYTF.

CDR3 sequence: CASRPRVDTEAFF. DNA of the CDR3: TGTGCCAGCAGACCCCGGGTGGACACTGAAGCTTTCTTT. V and J are TRBV5-5 and TRBJ1-1, with unresolved D. Trimming stripped 5 bases from V and 3 bases from J, with 11 bases between. Looked up from germline, CDR1 is SGHKS and CDR2 is YYEKEE (reference sequence). The length of the CDR3 is 13 residues. The full variable domain, with the rest looked up from reference TRBV5-5 and TRBJ1-1, is DAGVTQSPTHLIKTRGQQVTLRCSPISGHKSVSWYQQVLGQGPQFIFQYYEKEERGRGNFPDRFSARQFPNYSSELNVNALLLGDSALYLCASRPRVDTEAFFGQGTRLTVV.